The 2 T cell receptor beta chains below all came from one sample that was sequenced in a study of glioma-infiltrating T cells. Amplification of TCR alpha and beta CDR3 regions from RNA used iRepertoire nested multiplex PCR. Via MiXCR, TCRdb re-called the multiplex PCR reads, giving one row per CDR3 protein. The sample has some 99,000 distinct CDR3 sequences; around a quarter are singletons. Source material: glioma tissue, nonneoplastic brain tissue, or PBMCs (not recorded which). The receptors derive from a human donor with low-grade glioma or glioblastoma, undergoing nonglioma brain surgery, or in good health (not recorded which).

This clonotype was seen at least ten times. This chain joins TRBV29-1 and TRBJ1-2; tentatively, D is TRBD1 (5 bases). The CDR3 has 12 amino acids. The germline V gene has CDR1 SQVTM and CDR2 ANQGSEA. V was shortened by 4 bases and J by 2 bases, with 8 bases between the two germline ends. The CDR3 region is CSVARGNYGYTF. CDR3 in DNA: TGCAGCGTTGCACGGGGCAACTATGGCTACACCTTC.

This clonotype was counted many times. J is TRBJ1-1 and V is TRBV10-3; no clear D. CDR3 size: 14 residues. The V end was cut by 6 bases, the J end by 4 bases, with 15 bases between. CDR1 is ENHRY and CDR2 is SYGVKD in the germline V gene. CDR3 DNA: TGTGCCATCAGACCTGAAGAGGAAATCACTGAAGCTTTCTTT. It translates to CAIRPEEEITEAFF.